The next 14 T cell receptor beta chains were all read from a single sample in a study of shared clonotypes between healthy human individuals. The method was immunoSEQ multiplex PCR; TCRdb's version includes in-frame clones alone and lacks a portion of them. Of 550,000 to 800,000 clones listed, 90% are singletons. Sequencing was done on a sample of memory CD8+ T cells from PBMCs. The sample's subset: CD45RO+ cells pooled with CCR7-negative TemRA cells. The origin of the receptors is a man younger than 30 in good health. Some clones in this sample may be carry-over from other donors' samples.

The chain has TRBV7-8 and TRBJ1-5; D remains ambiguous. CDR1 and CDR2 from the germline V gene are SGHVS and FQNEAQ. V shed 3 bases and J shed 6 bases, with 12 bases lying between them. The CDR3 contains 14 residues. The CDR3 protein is CASSLIAKSQPQHF. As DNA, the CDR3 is TGTGCCAGCAGCTTGATAGCCAAGAGTCAGCCCCAGCATTTT.

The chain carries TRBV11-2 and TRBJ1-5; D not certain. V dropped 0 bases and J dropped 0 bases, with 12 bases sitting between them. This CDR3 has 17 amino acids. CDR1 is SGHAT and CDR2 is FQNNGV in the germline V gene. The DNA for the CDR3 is TGTGCCAGCAGCTTAGACAAAGGGAGGGATAGCAATCAGCCCCAGCATTTT. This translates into CASSLDKGRDSNQPQHF. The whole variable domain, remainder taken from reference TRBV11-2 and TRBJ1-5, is EAGVAQSPRYKIIEKRQSVAFWCNPISGHATLYWYQQILGQGPKLLIQFQNNGVVDDSQLPKDRFSAERLKGVDSTLKIQPAKLEDSAVYLCASSLDKGRDSNQPQHFGDGTRLSIL.

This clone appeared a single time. The CDR3 coding sequence is TGTGCCAGCCGGGACGCCGGCTACGAGCAGTACTTC. It specifies CASRDAGYEQYF. The J gene is TRBJ2-7, the V gene TRBV2; the D gene could be TRBD1 or TRBD2 (5 bases each). CDR1 and CDR2 (germline): SNHLY, FYNNEI. The V gene lost 8 bases and the J gene lost 3 bases, with 11 bases spanning the gap. This CDR3 contains 12 residues.

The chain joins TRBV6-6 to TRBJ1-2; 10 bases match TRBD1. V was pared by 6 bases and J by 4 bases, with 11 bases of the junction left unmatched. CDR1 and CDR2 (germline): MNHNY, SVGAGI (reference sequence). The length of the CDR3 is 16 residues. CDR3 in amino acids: CASSPTGTGASYGYTF. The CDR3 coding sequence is TGTGCCAGCAGCCCTACCGGGACAGGGGCATCCTATGGCTACACCTTC.

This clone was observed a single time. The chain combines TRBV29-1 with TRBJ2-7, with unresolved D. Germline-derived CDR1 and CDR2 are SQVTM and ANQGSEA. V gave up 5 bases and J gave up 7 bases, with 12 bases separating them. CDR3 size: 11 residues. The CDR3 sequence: CSVRSGPEQYF. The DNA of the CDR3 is TGCAGCGTTCGTAGTGGTCCGGAGCAGTACTTC.

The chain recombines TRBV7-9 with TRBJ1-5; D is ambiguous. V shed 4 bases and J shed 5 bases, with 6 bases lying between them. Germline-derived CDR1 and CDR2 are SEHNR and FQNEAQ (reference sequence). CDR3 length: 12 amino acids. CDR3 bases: TGTGCCAGCAGCTCGACCCATCAGCCCCAGCATTTT. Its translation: CASSSTHQPQHF.

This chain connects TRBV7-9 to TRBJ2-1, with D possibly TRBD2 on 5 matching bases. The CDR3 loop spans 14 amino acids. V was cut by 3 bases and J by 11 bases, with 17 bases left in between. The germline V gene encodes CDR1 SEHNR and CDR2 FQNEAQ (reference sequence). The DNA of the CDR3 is TGTGCCAGCAGCTTTGGCGGCGGGCTAAATCAGCAGTTCTTC. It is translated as CASSFGGGLNQQFF.

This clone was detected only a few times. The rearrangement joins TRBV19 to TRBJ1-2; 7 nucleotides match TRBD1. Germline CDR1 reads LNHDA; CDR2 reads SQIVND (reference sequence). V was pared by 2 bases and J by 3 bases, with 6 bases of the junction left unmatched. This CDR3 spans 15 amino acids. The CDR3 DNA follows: TGTGCCAGTAGTATAAGGACAGGTCTAGACTATGGCTACACCTTC. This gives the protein CASSIRTGLDYGYTF.

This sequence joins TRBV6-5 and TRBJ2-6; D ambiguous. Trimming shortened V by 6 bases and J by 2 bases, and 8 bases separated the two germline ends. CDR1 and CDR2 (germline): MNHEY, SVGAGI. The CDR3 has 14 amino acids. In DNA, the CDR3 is TGTGCCAGCAGCGCAACAACTGGGGCCAACGTCCTGACTTTC. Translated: CASSATTGANVLTF.

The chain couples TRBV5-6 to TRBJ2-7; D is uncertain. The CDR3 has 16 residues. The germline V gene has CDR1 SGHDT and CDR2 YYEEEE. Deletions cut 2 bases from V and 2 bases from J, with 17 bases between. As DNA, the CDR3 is TGTGCCAGCAGCTTAAGACTTGGGGTGAAAGCCTACGAGCAGTACTTC. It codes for CASSLRLGVKAYEQYF.

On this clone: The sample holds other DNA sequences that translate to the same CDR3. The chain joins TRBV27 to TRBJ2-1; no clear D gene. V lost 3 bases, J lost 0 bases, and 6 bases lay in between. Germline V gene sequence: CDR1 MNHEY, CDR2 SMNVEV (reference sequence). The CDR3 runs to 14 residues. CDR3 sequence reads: CASSFSSSYNEQFF. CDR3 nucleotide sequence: TGTGCCAGCAGTTTCAGTTCCTCCTACAATGAGCAGTTCTTC.

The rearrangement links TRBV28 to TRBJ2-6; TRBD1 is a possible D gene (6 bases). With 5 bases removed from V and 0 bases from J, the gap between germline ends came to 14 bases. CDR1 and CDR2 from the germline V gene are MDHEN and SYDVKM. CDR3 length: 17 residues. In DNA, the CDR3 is TGTGCCAGCAGTCTCGGACAGCCTAGCTCTGGGGCCAACGTCCTGACTTTC. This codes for CASSLGQPSSGANVLTF. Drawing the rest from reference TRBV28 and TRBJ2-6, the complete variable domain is DVKVTQSSRYLVKRTGEKVFLECVQDMDHENMFWYRQDPGLGLRLIYFSYDVKMKEKGDIPEGYSVSREKKERFSLILESASTNQTSMYLCASSLGQPSSGANVLTFGAGSRLTVL.

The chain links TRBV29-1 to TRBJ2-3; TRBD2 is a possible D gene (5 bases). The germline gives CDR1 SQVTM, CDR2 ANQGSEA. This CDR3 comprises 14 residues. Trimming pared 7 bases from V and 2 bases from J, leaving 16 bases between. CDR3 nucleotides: TGCAGCGCTGGGAGAGTATCACACACAGATACGCAGTATTTT. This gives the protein CSAGRVSHTDTQYF.

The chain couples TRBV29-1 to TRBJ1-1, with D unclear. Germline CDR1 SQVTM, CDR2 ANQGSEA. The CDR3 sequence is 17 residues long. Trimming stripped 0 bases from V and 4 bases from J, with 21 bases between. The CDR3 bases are TGCAGCGTTGAAGATCTGGAAACCTCCCTTGATTCCACTGAAGCTTTCTTT. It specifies CSVEDLETSLDSTEAFF.